A selection of T cell receptor beta chains follows, all from one sample in a study of T cells after yellow fever vaccination. Via MiXCR, TCRdb re-called the 5' RACE reads, giving one row per CDR3 protein. The sample consists of around 610,000 distinct CDR3 sequences, about 13% of them appearing once. This specimen consisted of PBMCs, obtained on the day of the yellow fever booster vaccination. All receptors come from a man aged 25-45 years who received the YFV17D yellow fever vaccine. Both conserved end residues are part of each CDR3. Each record gives: V gene, clone size, D gene, J gene, CDR3 protein, CDR3 DNA. A D gene is named only where the DNA matches it firmly. Clone sizes are given selectively: once, few, many, or a class where the clone is expanded.

V: TRBV6-2/TRBV6-3
size: -
D: -
J: TRBJ2-7
CDR3: CASSYSSRGNSYEQYF
DNA: TGTGCCAGCAGTTACTCATCCCGCGGGAATTCCTACGAGCAGTACTTC

V: TRBV20-1
size: -
D: -
J: TRBJ2-7
CDR3: CSARVAGRSGPGAYEQYF
DNA: TGCAGTGCTAGAGTAGCCGGACGGAGCGGCCCAGGCGCCTACGAGCAGTACTTC

V: TRBV9
size: -
D: -
J: TRBJ2-2
CDR3: CASSATDYPGELFF
DNA: TGTGCCAGCAGCGCGACTGATTACCCCGGGGAGCTGTTTTTT

V: TRBV27
size: few
D: -
J: TRBJ1-6
CDR3: CASSLSSLTATNSPLHF
DNA: TGTGCCAGCAGTTTATCGTCCCTGACAGCTACTAATTCACCCCTCCACTTT

V: TRBV28
size: -
D: -
J: TRBJ2-5
CDR3: CASSPWGSQETQYF
DNA: TGTGCCAGCAGTCCCTGGGGCTCCCAAGAGACCCAGTACTTC

V: TRBV28
size: -
D: -
J: TRBJ2-1
CDR3: CASSYQRLQRAYEQFF
DNA: TGTGCCAGCAGCTACCAGAGACTCCAGCGGGCTTATGAGCAGTTCTTC

V: TRBV5-1
size: -
D: -
J: TRBJ2-3
CDR3: CASSPTEIFTQYF
DNA: TGCGCCAGCAGCCCGACGGAAATCTTTACGCAGTATTTT

V: TRBV7-9
size: -
D: -
J: TRBJ2-5
CDR3: CASSLHSLDGRPQYF
DNA: TGTGCCAGCAGCCTCCATTCTTTAGATGGGAGACCCCAGTACTTC

V: TRBV12-3/TRBV12-4
size: few
D: -
J: TRBJ2-1
CDR3: CASSLVGSPYNEQFF
DNA: TGTGCCAGCAGTTTGGTGGGGAGTCCCTACAATGAGCAGTTCTTC

V: TRBV20-1
size: -
D: -
J: TRBJ2-3
CDR3: CSAGGLGLMDTQYF
DNA: TGCAGTGCTGGAGGACTGGGATTAATGGATACGCAGTATTTT

V: TRBV7-8
size: -
D: -
J: TRBJ1-1
CDR3: CASSLSRGAGAEAFF
DNA: TGTGCCAGCAGCTTATCTAGGGGGGCGGGGGCTGAAGCTTTCTTT

V: TRBV5-5
size: -
D: TRBD1
J: TRBJ2-1
CDR3: CASSPETGTYNEQFF
DNA: TGTGCCAGCTCTCCCGAGACAGGGACCTACAATGAGCAGTTCTTC

V: TRBV6-2/TRBV6-3
size: few
D: -
J: TRBJ2-7
CDR3: CASRWEPVSYEQYF
DNA: TGTGCCTCCCGGTGGGAGCCCGTCTCCTACGAGCAGTACTTC

V: TRBV6-4
size: few
D: -
J: TRBJ2-2
CDR3: CASSELDNTGELFF
DNA: TGTGCCAGCAGTGAACTCGACAACACCGGGGAGCTGTTTTTT

V: TRBV20-1
size: -
D: -
J: TRBJ1-6
CDR3: CSARGSGNSPLHF
DNA: TGCAGTGCTAGAGGCTCAGGGAATTCACCCCTCCACTTT

V: TRBV7-9
size: few
D: -
J: TRBJ2-3
CDR3: CASSLGAVITDTQYF
DNA: TGTGCCAGCAGCTTAGGAGCGGTGATCACAGATACGCAGTATTTT

V: TRBV24-1
size: -
D: TRBD1
J: TRBJ2-1
CDR3: CATSDPGQGNNEQFF
DNA: TGTGCCACCAGTGATCCCGGACAGGGGAACAATGAGCAGTTCTTC

V: TRBV5-1
size: few
D: -
J: TRBJ1-2
CDR3: CASSLNRVGSANYGYTF
DNA: TGCGCCAGCAGCTTGAACAGGGTGGGATCGGCTAACTATGGCTACACCTTC

V: TRBV5-1
size: -
D: -
J: TRBJ2-2
CDR3: CASSLAFEGYTGELFF
DNA: TGCGCCAGCAGCTTGGCCTTCGAGGGATACACCGGGGAGCTGTTTTTT

V: TRBV30
size: -
D: -
J: TRBJ1-1
CDR3: CAWSPGNNRITEAFF
DNA: TGTGCCTGGAGTCCCGGCAATAACCGTATCACTGAAGCTTTCTTT

V: TRBV7-3
size: -
D: TRBD1
J: TRBJ2-7
CDR3: CASRLSPTRTGGPLYEQYF
DNA: TGTGCCAGCAGGCTATCACCGACACGGACAGGGGGCCCCCTCTACGAGCAGTACTTC

V: TRBV28
size: -
D: TRBD1
J: TRBJ2-5
CDR3: CASSVGTGLQETQYF
DNA: TGTGCCAGCAGTGTCGGGACAGGGCTGCAAGAGACCCAGTACTTC

V: TRBV30
size: -
D: -
J: TRBJ2-3
CDR3: CAWSGSLTSNGGGTQYF
DNA: TGTGCCTGGAGTGGGTCCCTAACTAGCAATGGAGGCGGTACGCAGTATTTT

V: TRBV5-1
size: few
D: -
J: TRBJ2-7
CDR3: CASSLLGHEQYF
DNA: TGCGCCAGCAGCTTGCTGGGCCACGAGCAGTACTTC

V: TRBV5-4
size: -
D: TRBD1
J: TRBJ2-3
CDR3: CASSLGDRSFSTDTQYF
DNA: TGTGCCAGCAGCTTGGGGGACAGGAGCTTTAGCACAGATACGCAGTATTTT

V: TRBV5-1
size: few
D: -
J: TRBJ2-7
CDR3: CASSRAFGGEQYF
DNA: TGCGCCAGCAGCCGGGCCTTCGGCGGCGAGCAGTACTTC

V: TRBV27
size: few
D: TRBD1
J: TRBJ1-6
CDR3: CASSPRSGQFLWGSPLHF
DNA: TGTGCCAGCAGTCCCCGCTCGGGACAGTTTCTTTGGGGGTCACCCCTCCACTTT

V: TRBV20-1
size: few
D: -
J: TRBJ2-1
CDR3: CSASQLVSSYNEQFF
DNA: TGCAGTGCTTCCCAGCTAGTAAGCTCCTACAATGAGCAGTTCTTC

V: TRBV20-1
size: few
D: -
J: TRBJ2-4
CDR3: CSARVPSAKNIQYF
DNA: TGCAGTGCTAGAGTCCCTTCAGCCAAAAACATTCAGTACTTC

V: TRBV6-5
size: few
D: TRBD2
J: TRBJ2-1
CDR3: CASSYAASGRANEQFF
DNA: TGTGCCAGCAGTTACGCGGCTAGCGGGAGGGCCAATGAGCAGTTCTTC

V: TRBV2
size: many
D: -
J: TRBJ1-1
CDR3: CASREVSDTEAFF
DNA: TGTGCCAGCAGGGAGGTTTCGGACACTGAAGCTTTCTTT

V: TRBV5-1
size: many
D: -
J: TRBJ1-1
CDR3: CASSRQDHMNTEAFF
DNA: TGCGCCAGCAGCAGACAGGATCACATGAACACTGAAGCTTTCTTT

V: TRBV25-1
size: many
D: -
J: TRBJ2-3
CDR3: CASSGPSDTQYF
DNA: TGTGCCAGCAGTGGCCCGTCGGATACGCAGTATTTT

V: TRBV29-1
size: -
D: TRBD1
J: TRBJ2-7
CDR3: CSVGSDRVYEQYF
DNA: TGCAGCGTTGGATCGGACAGGGTCTACGAGCAGTACTTC

V: TRBV20-1
size: many
D: -
J: TRBJ2-1
CDR3: CSVGYNEQFF
DNA: TGCAGTGTCGGATACAATGAGCAGTTCTTC

V: TRBV2
size: -
D: TRBD1
J: TRBJ2-1
CDR3: CASTKRGQWLHNEQFF
DNA: TGTGCCAGCACCAAAAGGGGGCAGTGGTTGCACAATGAGCAGTTCTTC

V: TRBV3-1
size: -
D: TRBD2
J: TRBJ2-7
CDR3: CASSRGTSNYEQYF
DNA: TGTGCCAGCAGCCGCGGGACTAGCAACTACGAGCAGTACTTC

V: TRBV6-5
size: -
D: TRBD1
J: TRBJ2-1
CDR3: CASSHRDRGGNEQFF
DNA: TGTGCCAGCAGTCACCGGGACAGGGGTGGGAATGAGCAGTTCTTC

V: TRBV3-1
size: few
D: -
J: TRBJ2-1
CDR3: CASTLLGGEAGNEQFF
DNA: TGTGCCAGCACCCTTTTGGGGGGAGAAGCGGGCAATGAGCAGTTCTTC

V: TRBV11-3
size: many
D: TRBD2
J: TRBJ2-1
CDR3: CASSLTGTNNEQFF
DNA: TGTGCCAGCAGCTTAACCGGGACTAACAATGAGCAGTTCTTC

V: TRBV27
size: few
D: TRBD2
J: TRBJ2-2
CDR3: CASSFSGRALVGELFF
DNA: TGTGCCAGCAGTTTTAGCGGGAGGGCCCTCGTCGGGGAGCTGTTTTTT

V: TRBV24-1
size: few
D: TRBD1
J: TRBJ1-4
CDR3: CATSETGQGNEKLFF
DNA: TGTGCCACCAGTGAAACGGGACAGGGTAATGAAAAACTGTTTTTT

V: TRBV21-1
size: -
D: -
J: TRBJ2-2
CDR3: CASSRGIADTGELFF
DNA: TGTGCCAGCAGTCGGGGTATTGCGGACACCGGGGAGCTGTTTTTT

V: TRBV7-2
size: few
D: TRBD1
J: TRBJ2-7
CDR3: CASSSQLTGIGTYEQYF
DNA: TGTGCCAGCAGCTCACAACTGACAGGGATCGGTACCTACGAGCAGTACTTC

V: TRBV20-1
size: -
D: TRBD1
J: TRBJ1-2
CDR3: CSAARTGGDYGYTF
DNA: TGCAGTGCTGCCCGGACAGGGGGAGACTATGGCTACACCTTC

V: TRBV6-5
size: few
D: -
J: TRBJ1-4
CDR3: CASSYSIPAFREKLFF
DNA: TGTGCCAGCAGTTACTCGATTCCGGCGTTCAGAGAAAAACTGTTTTTT

V: TRBV6-1
size: -
D: TRBD1
J: TRBJ2-5
CDR3: CASSIKPPTGGLETQYF
DNA: TGTGCCAGCAGCATAAAACCCCCGACAGGGGGTCTCGAGACCCAGTACTTC

V: TRBV7-8
size: many
D: -
J: TRBJ1-3
CDR3: CASQITQSSGNTIYF
DNA: TGTGCCAGCCAGATCACCCAAAGCTCTGGAAACACCATATATTTT

V: TRBV6-5
size: -
D: -
J: TRBJ1-1
CDR3: CASSNGGAGAFF
DNA: TGTGCCAGCAGCAACGGGGGGGCCGGGGCTTTCTTT

V: TRBV20-1
size: few
D: TRBD1
J: TRBJ2-3
CDR3: CSAPGQPDTDTQYF
DNA: TGCAGTGCTCCGGGACAGCCAGACACAGATACGCAGTATTTT

V: TRBV7-9
size: -
D: TRBD1
J: TRBJ2-4
CDR3: CASSWPDRGPGDIQYF
DNA: TGTGCCAGCAGCTGGCCAGACAGGGGCCCCGGGGACATTCAGTACTTC

V: TRBV5-1
size: -
D: -
J: TRBJ2-1
CDR3: CASSLVLGPSQRFF
DNA: TGCGCCAGCAGCTTGGTCTTAGGTCCTTCTCAGCGGTTCTTC

V: TRBV5-1
size: -
D: -
J: TRBJ2-2
CDR3: CASSLADYTGELFF
DNA: TGCGCCAGCAGCTTGGCGGACTACACCGGGGAGCTGTTTTTT

V: TRBV28
size: few
D: -
J: TRBJ2-5
CDR3: CASITGTLTGETQYF
DNA: TGTGCCAGCATTACCGGGACTTTGACGGGAGAGACCCAGTACTTC